This TCR beta chain emerged from a study of sequential checkpoint blockade in melanoma. V dropped 6 bases and J dropped 3 bases, with 12 bases sitting between them. From germline, CDR1 is MNHNY and CDR2 SVGAGI (reference sequence). The CDR3 has 14 residues. Specified treatment: randomized to nivolumab then ipilimumab (arm A) or the reverse (arm B). Data came from immunoSEQ multiplex PCR; TCRdb stores just in-frame clones and leaves some out. This sample has fewer than 20,000 clones, with approximately 60% found just once. This rearrangement joins TRBV6-6 to TRBJ1-5; a possible D gene is TRBD1 (5 bases). The receptor's source is a human donor with melanoma. This sample comprised CD8+ T cells sorted from blood (inferred from file names), obtained from a patient given nivolumab and ipilimumab in sequence. The CDR3 sequence is CASRKDSYNQPQHF. The CDR3 DNA reads as TGTGCCAGCAGAAAAGACAGTTACAATCAGCCCCAGCATTTT.